This is a list of T cell receptor beta chains from one sample in a study of T cell responses to AZD1222 COVID-19 vaccine. Assay: immunoSEQ multiplex PCR; the TCRdb copy retains only in-frame clones and omits some. The data contain approximately 150,000 clones, 70% to 90% of them singletons. The starting material was peripheral blood, obtained 28 days after the second AZD1222 dose. Every receptor here comes from an adult who received the AZD1222 COVID-19 vaccine. Both conserved end residues are trimmed from each CDR3. Some rows mark clone size as missing; the rest say once, few, many or name a class of expanded clone.

CDR3aa,len,j_gene,v_gene,abundance
ASSLPRPGGGEKLF,14,TRBJ1-4,TRBV7-9,-
ASSPLPGRGAKNIQY,15,TRBJ2-4,TRBV5-8,-
ASSQEAWAGYGYT,13,TRBJ1-2,TRBV3-1/TRBV3-2,-
ASSLVASNYGYT,12,TRBJ1-2,TRBV7-9,-
ASSDPAVGGRNNEQF,15,TRBJ2-1,TRBV9,-
ASRPTGRSDGYT,12,TRBJ1-2,TRBV6-5,few
ASSSRTATYEQY,12,TRBJ2-7,TRBV7-8,-
ASSQDTDGSYAQY,13,TRBJ2-7,TRBV14,-
ATETGQAGNTIY,12,TRBJ1-3,TRBV2,-
ASSQGGRGYT,10,TRBJ1-2,TRBV3-1/TRBV3-2,-
ASSARWAGEKLF,12,TRBJ1-4,TRBV6-5,-
ASSEDEVSAYGYT,13,TRBJ1-2,TRBV6-1,-
ASSLNNYGYT,10,TRBJ1-2,TRBV11-2,-
ASSLFGEQY,9,TRBJ2-7,TRBV13,-
ASGWTGDLEKLF,12,TRBJ1-4,TRBV28,-
ASLLTGGPNSPLH,13,TRBJ1-6,TRBV2,-
ASSYSTGFRNSPLH,14,TRBJ1-6,TRBV6-5,-
ATSGGGGSYNEQF,13,TRBJ2-1,TRBV24-1,-
ASSGTGVGGYT,11,TRBJ1-2,TRBV5-4,-
SVDSSPAA,8,TRBJ1-2,TRBV29-1,few
ASSTTGDREAF,11,TRBJ1-1,TRBV5-1,-
ASIWIHLRNGDGYT,14,TRBJ1-2,TRBV5-1,-
ASSPLSTGGHSMNTEAF,17,TRBJ1-1,TRBV18,once
ASSEALPGSLSGNTIY,16,TRBJ1-3,TRBV6-1,once
ASSFRGQFLGYT,12,TRBJ1-2,TRBV7-9,-
ASSLVNGNTEAF,12,TRBJ1-1,TRBV7-9,-
ASSTGGNEQF,10,TRBJ2-1,TRBV11-2,-
ASSKGGNTEAF,11,TRBJ1-1,TRBV6-5,-
ASKAGGVEQY,10,TRBJ2-7,TRBV7-8,many
ASSYSGKTSTDTQY,14,TRBJ2-3,TRBV6-5,-
ASSWDRGTEAF,11,TRBJ1-1,TRBV5-4,-
SASGQGYNEKLF,12,TRBJ1-4,TRBV20-1,-
ASSYTGDSSYEQY,13,TRBJ2-7,TRBV6-5,-
ASSRAALHEQF,11,TRBJ2-1,TRBV3-1/TRBV3-2,-
ASSLDTTGEKLF,12,TRBJ1-4,TRBV7-9,-
ASSSDINTGDYGYT,14,TRBJ1-2,TRBV7-9,few
ASSPPGLGDQPQH,13,TRBJ1-5,TRBV25-1,-
AWSVQPDFYGYT,12,TRBJ1-2,TRBV30,-